The clone carrying this TCR beta chain occurred a few times. Its antigen is undetermined. This sample is drawn from a study of T-cell memory formation after mild COVID-19. cDNA libraries for TCR alpha and TCR beta, carrying sample barcodes and UMIs, came from 5'RACE with constant-segment primers. One entry per CDR3 protein results from TCRdb running MiXCR on the 5' RACE reads. The sample includes fewer than 300,000 distinct CDR3 sequences, around 17% of them seen just once. Trimming removed 4 bases at V and 6 bases at J, with 10 bases between. The CDR3 length is 13 residues. Notes on the study in general: Of the contracting clones, CD4+ ones lay mainly in CM and EM, and CD8+ ones in EMRA.

The sequence came from a man aged 18 to 29 who had mild COVID-19 (a few samples of this study predate the infection). Cell type and time point are not known. The sample was PBMCs or a T cell subset sorted from them (not recorded which). The chain combines TRBV12-3 or TRBV12-4 with TRBJ1-5; D unresolved. DNA for the CDR3: TGTGCCAGCAGTTACGGGGAGGGTCAGCCCCAGCATTTT. This translates into CASSYGEGQPQHF.